These T cell receptor beta chains were read from a single sample in a study of cytomegalovirus exposure and HLA in healthy donors. The repertoire was sequenced with immunoSEQ multiplex PCR; TCRdb's copy has only in-frame clones and lacks some. The repertoire holds about 160,000 clones, approximately 80% seen once, with approximately 2% in the top ten. The source material was PBMCs. These receptors all come from a woman under 30 in good health and CMV-seronegative. Both conserved end residues are part of each CDR3. The D gene is left open where the match is weak. The size entry is marked missing in some rows and otherwise reads once, few, many or a size class.

TRBV9	TRBD1	TRBJ1-2	NA	TGTGCCAGCAGCGGAGGGGACAGGGTTTCTTTTCTCGCTGGCTGCACCTTC	CASSGGDRVSFLAGCTF
TRBV5-1	TRBD1	TRBJ2-7	few	TGCGCCAGCAGCAAGGGACAGGGAGTCGAGCAGTACTTC	CASSKGQGVEQYF
TRBV9	TRBD1	TRBJ1-2	few	TGTGCCAGCAGCCCCTCGACAGGGCGTAACTATGGCTACACCTTC	CASSPSTGRNYGYTF
TRBV15	TRBD2	TRBJ2-1	NA	TGTGCCACCAGTTCGGGAGGCACCAATGAGCAGTTCTTC	CATSSGGTNEQFF
TRBV27	NA	TRBJ2-1	NA	TGTGCCAGCAGTTTAGTTCGGGATTACAATGAGCAGTTCTTC	CASSLVRDYNEQFF
TRBV6-1	NA	TRBJ1-1	NA	TGTGCCAGCATTCCACCGTGGGGGCCCGAAGCTTTCTTT	CASIPPWGPEAFF
TRBV2	NA	TRBJ1-4	few	TGTGCCACCTCCGGCTTCGGGGAAGAAAAACTGTTTTTT	CATSGFGEEKLFF
TRBV29-1	NA	TRBJ2-1	NA	TGCAGCGCCGCTAAGCGGAGCTCCTACAATGAGCAGTTCTTC	CSAAKRSSYNEQFF
TRBV4-1	TRBD2	TRBJ2-3	NA	TGCGCCAGCAGCCAATTCCTTGGGCGGGAGCTTGCAGATACGCAGTATTTT	CASSQFLGRELADTQYF
TRBV18	NA	TRBJ2-7	NA	TGTGCCAGCCCACCACCTACTACCTACGAGCAGTACTTC	CASPPPTTYEQYF
TRBV25-1	NA	TRBJ1-1	NA	TGTGCCAGCAGTGAACAGGGATGGGGGCCGGACGGAGCTTTCTTT	CASSEQGWGPDGAFF
TRBV5-1	TRBD1	TRBJ2-3	NA	TGCGCCAGCAGACAGGGGTCTAGCACAGATACGCAGTATTTT	CASRQGSSTDTQYF
TRBV20-1	NA	TRBJ1-1	NA	TGCAGTGCAGCAGGGCTAGAAGCTTTCTTT	CSAAGLEAFF
TRBV5-4	NA	TRBJ1-2	NA	TGTGCCAGCAGCTTGGGGGGCAGGGGCGGCTATGGCTACACCTTC	CASSLGGRGGYGYTF
TRBV18	TRBD2	TRBJ2-1	NA	TGTGCCAGCTCACGACAGCGGGAGGAGTACAATGAGCAGTTCTTC	CASSRQREEYNEQFF
TRBV5-1	NA	TRBJ2-1	NA	TGCGCCAGCAGCCCGCTAGCGAACCCCTACAATGAGCAGTTCTTC	CASSPLANPYNEQFF
TRBV5-1	TRBD1	TRBJ1-1	NA	TGCGCCACCCGGACAGGGAAGAACACTGAAGCTTTCTTT	CATRTGKNTEAFF
TRBV6-5	NA	TRBJ1-1	NA	TGTGCCAGCAGATTGATGGGAGGCACTGAAGCTTTCTTT	CASRLMGGTEAFF
TRBV5-1	TRBD1	TRBJ2-1	NA	TGCGCCAGCAGCCTCCTGACAGGGGCGCAGGGTGAGCAGTTCTTC	CASSLLTGAQGEQFF
TRBV9	NA	TRBJ1-3	NA	TGTGCCAGCAGCGCCCTCGACAGTATACGAAACACCATATATTTT	CASSALDSIRNTIYF
TRBV5-4	TRBD1	TRBJ2-7	NA	TGTGCCAGCGGTAGACAGGGGGCGGACGAGCAGTACTTC	CASGRQGADEQYF
TRBV15	TRBD1	TRBJ1-5	NA	TGTGCCACCAGCAGGATGACAGGGGGCAGACAGCCCCAGCATTTT	CATSRMTGGRQPQHF
TRBV28	NA	TRBJ1-1	NA	TGTGCCAGCAGTTTGTCCGACAGATGGAACACTGAAGCTTTCTTT	CASSLSDRWNTEAFF
TRBV7-2	NA	TRBJ1-6	NA	TGTGCCAGCAGCTCCCAGGGAATTTTAGATTCACCCCTCCACTTT	CASSSQGILDSPLHF
TRBV7-9	NA	TRBJ1-2	NA	TGTGCCAGCAGCTTGCGCGCAGGGTCCGGCTACACCTTC	CASSLRAGSGYTF
TRBV6-5	NA	TRBJ1-2	NA	TGTGCCAGCAGTTACGGGGGCCCTTCCTATGGCTACACCTTC	CASSYGGPSYGYTF
TRBV7-3	TRBD2	TRBJ2-3	NA	TGTGCCAGCAGCACAAGGGGTCAGCGGGAGTACTCCGACAATACAGATACGCAGTATTTT	CASSTRGQREYSDNTDTQYF
TRBV28	NA	TRBJ1-2	NA	TGTGCCAGCAGTTTGGGCCAGGACTTGGCCGATAACTATGGCTACACCTTC	CASSLGQDLADNYGYTF
TRBV10-3	TRBD1	TRBJ2-3	few	TGTGCCATCAGTGGGGGGACAGGATTGGCAGATACGCAGTATTTT	CAISGGTGLADTQYF
TRBV19	TRBD1	TRBJ1-5	NA	TGTGCCAGTAGTATTTCAGGGGGTGGCAATCAGCCCCAGCATTTT	CASSISGGGNQPQHF
TRBV14	NA	TRBJ2-7	few	TGTGCCAGCAGCCACAATATACAGGGCGAGCAGTACTTC	CASSHNIQGEQYF
TRBV6-6	NA	TRBJ2-5	NA	TGTGCCAGCAGCCGACGGGGGTACCAAGAGACCCAGTACTTC	CASSRRGYQETQYF
TRBV5-4	TRBD2	TRBJ2-3	NA	TGTGCCGACGGACTAGCGGGAGTACAAGATACGCAGTATTTT	CADGLAGVQDTQYF
TRBV5-8	TRBD2	TRBJ2-3	NA	TGTGCCAGCAGCTTCGGGACTAACACAGATACGCAGTATTTT	CASSFGTNTDTQYF
TRBV15	NA	TRBJ2-5	once	TGTGCCACCAGCAGAGATCTGGAGCAAGAGACCCAGTACTTC	CATSRDLEQETQYF
TRBV6-1	TRBD1	TRBJ1-2	NA	TGTGCCAGCAGTCGCCGGACAGGGGTAAGGGATGGCTACACCTTC	CASSRRTGVRDGYTF
TRBV19	TRBD2	TRBJ2-1	NA	TGTGCCAGTAGTCAGGGGACTAGCGGGGAAAGCTCCTACAATGAGCAGTTCTTC	CASSQGTSGESSYNEQFF
TRBV2	NA	TRBJ2-7	NA	TGTGCCAGCACCCCTCTAAGCGGTAGCTCCTACGAGCAGTACTTC	CASTPLSGSSYEQYF
TRBV11-2	NA	TRBJ1-1	NA	TGTGCCAGCAGCTTAGCTTTGTTGAGCACTGAAGCTTTCTTT	CASSLALLSTEAFF
TRBV4-1	TRBD2	TRBJ2-5	NA	TGCGCCAGCAGCCAAGTTGTTGCGGCGGGAGAGGGCCAAGAGACCCAGTACTTC	CASSQVVAAGEGQETQYF
TRBV5-6	TRBD2	TRBJ2-5	NA	TGTGCCAGCAGCTTGTACATCGGGGGGGGCCGCGAGACCCAGTACTTC	CASSLYIGGGRETQYF
TRBV6-1	NA	TRBJ2-1	few	TGTGCCAGCAGTGATCTCAATGAGCAGTTCTTC	CASSDLNEQFF
TRBV18	TRBD2	TRBJ2-3	once	TGTGCCAGCTCACCAGTGGGAACTAGCGGAACAGATACGCAGTATTTT	CASSPVGTSGTDTQYF
TRBV6-5	NA	TRBJ1-2	NA	TGTGCCAGCAGTTACCGTGGTAGCAGGGAGGTCTATGGCTACACCTTC	CASSYRGSREVYGYTF
TRBV6-6	TRBD2	TRBJ2-2	NA	TGTGCCAGCCTAGCGGGAGGGACCGGGGAGCTGTTTTTT	CASLAGGTGELFF
TRBV11-2	TRBD1	TRBJ2-7	NA	TGTGCCAGCAGCTTAGATTCGAAGGGCGTGTTCCGGGACAGGGGCTACGAGCAGTACTTC	CASSLDSKGVFRDRGYEQYF
TRBV6-1	NA	TRBJ1-1	NA	TGTGCCAGCAAAGGAGCTGAAGCTTTCTTT	CASKGAEAFF
TRBV6-4	TRBD2	TRBJ2-1	NA	TGTGCCAGCAGCGCACTAGCGGGAGGTGAGCAGTTCTTC	CASSALAGGEQFF
TRBV19	TRBD1	TRBJ2-7	NA	TGTGCCAGTAGGGGACAGGGGGTTCCCTACGAGCAGTACTTC	CASRGQGVPYEQYF
TRBV7-9	TRBD1	TRBJ1-2	NA	TGTGCCAGCAGACCCGACAGGGGGGACTATGGCTACACCTTC	CASRPDRGDYGYTF
TRBV21-1	NA	TRBJ1-5	NA	TGTGCCAGTTTGGACAGGGAGAATCAGCCCCAGCATTTT	CASLDRENQPQHF
TRBV28	NA	TRBJ2-5	NA	TGTGCCAGCAGTTTGGGGGGCCAAGAGACCCAGTACTTC	CASSLGGQETQYF
TRBV6-1	NA	TRBJ1-2	NA	TGTGCCAGCAGGACGGACGGCGGGGGTGGCTACACCTTC	CASRTDGGGGYTF
TRBV9	TRBD1	TRBJ2-2	NA	TGTGCCAGCAGCGTAGATTTAGGGACAGGGGACACCGGGGAGCTGTTTTTT	CASSVDLGTGDTGELFF
TRBV30	NA	TRBJ2-5	few	TGTGCCTGGAGTGCTAATCAAGAGACCCAGTACTTC	CAWSANQETQYF